This T cell receptor beta chain was captured by sequencing in a study of blood T cell repertoires in COVID-19. Study summary: Sites in the United States, Italy and Spain provided acute and convalescent COVID-19 samples. PBMCs, B-cell-depleted T cells, or T cells provided the cDNA or gDNA that made up the material.

While infection was still active, Seattle patients were enrolled and then followed longitudinally. Original analysis: Amplification of reference gene primers was used by the study to estimate nucleated cell counts. Clones were sequenced by immunoSEQ multiplex PCR, and TCRdb holds only the in-frame ones, with some missing. The D gene and trimming were derived from the DNA, and the V and J assignments and clone size from that table. The table includes 150,000 or so clones, around 89% detected once. This clone was seen a handful of times. The origin of this receptor is a man aged 60 to 75 with COVID-19, enrolled during active disease. Specimen: peripheral blood.

The CDR3 sequence is CSASLTVDNEKLFF. The CDR3 DNA reads as TGCAGTGCTAGTCTTACGGTAGATAATGAAAAACTGTTTTTT. This chain joins TRBV20-1 and TRBJ1-4, with D unclear. CDR1 is DFQATT, CDR2 SNEGSKA, per germline (reference sequence). This CDR3 comprises 14 residues. The V gene lost 3 bases and the J gene lost 4 bases, with 12 bases spanning the gap.